This T cell receptor (beta chain) was recorded in a study of shared clonotypes between healthy human individuals. Points from the study as a whole: Non-shared clonotypes had lower generation probabilities than those shared by all four donors.

A remark on this clone: Its specificity is unknown.

CDR1 SEHNR and CDR2 FQNEAQ come from the germline V gene (reference sequence). CDR3 length equals 15 residues. Trimming took off 5 bases at V and 1 base at J, with 15 bases between the two ends. Libraries were prepared by immunoSEQ multiplex PCR; TCRdb keeps only in-frame clonotypes and omits some of them. The table includes under 150,000 clones, around two thirds detected once. Free of recent acute infections or vaccinations, the donors were healthy HIV-negative adults. Sequences were obtained from memory CD8+ T cells sorted from blood. The subset was: CD45RO+ cells pooled with CCR7-negative TemRA cells. The clonotype comes from a woman aged 30 to 39 in good health. V gene TRBV7-9 combines with J gene TRBJ2-7; TRBD1 is a possible D gene (6 bases). Here the CDR3 reads CASSNPGRGSYEQYF. DNA for the CDR3: TGTGCCAGCAGCAATCCGGGCAGGGGTTCCTACGAGCAGTACTTC.